The clone carrying this TCR beta chain came up once. This entry belongs to a study of long-term antiretroviral therapy in people with HIV. Survey-level immunoSEQ v3.0 assays were run. The protocol was immunoSEQ multiplex PCR, while the TCRdb copy is restricted to in-frame clones and leaves out a portion. The sample contains about 5,600 clones, about 77% of which appear only once. Germline V CDR1 and CDR2: SGHTA, FQGNSA. Trimming removed 3 bases at V and 7 bases at J, with 9 bases between. This CDR3 is 13 amino acids long. The chain combines TRBV7-2 with TRBJ2-2, with D unclear. The sequence came from a man aged 40-49 years with HIV. The material sequenced was unsorted PBMCs, taken 1.8 years before starting antiretroviral therapy. The CDR3 loop reads CASSLIVYGELFF. CDR3 nucleotide sequence: TGTGCCAGCAGCTTGATCGTCTACGGGGAGCTGTTTTTT.